This is a list of T cell receptor beta chains from one sample in a study of blood T cells in healthy people across ages. TCRdb recomputed calls from the 5' RACE reads with MiXCR, one row per CDR3 protein. This table has about 800,000 distinct CDR3 sequences, 55% to 70% appearing once. The sample consisted of blood. The receptors come from a man younger than 40 in good health. Each CDR3 is given with its conserved first and last residue. The order of the fields is V gene, clone size, D gene, J gene, CDR3 protein, CDR3 DNA. The D gene is left open where the match is weak. Not all rows give a size; the values are once, few, many and, for expanded clones, a class.

v_call: TRBV5-6
clone_size: .
d_call: .
j_call: TRBJ2-3
cdr3_aa: CASSLDWSDTQYF
cdr3_nt: TGTGCCAGCAGCTTGGATTGGTCAGATACGCAGTATTTT

v_call: TRBV10-3
clone_size: few
d_call: TRBD2
j_call: TRBJ2-7
cdr3_aa: CAISEWTRIAGGSYEQYF
cdr3_nt: TGTGCCATCAGTGAGTGGACTCGGATTGCGGGAGGGTCCTACGAGCAGTACTTC

v_call: TRBV3-1
clone_size: .
d_call: .
j_call: TRBJ2-1
cdr3_aa: CASSQDQARYNEQFF
cdr3_nt: TGTGCCAGCAGCCAAGATCAGGCACGCTACAATGAGCAGTTCTTC

v_call: TRBV20-1
clone_size: .
d_call: .
j_call: TRBJ2-5
cdr3_aa: CSAPTVILQETQYF
cdr3_nt: TGCAGTGCCCCGACAGTTATCCTCCAAGAGACCCAGTACTTC

v_call: TRBV6-2/TRBV6-3
clone_size: few
d_call: .
j_call: TRBJ2-5
cdr3_aa: CASSYSSWAQETQYF
cdr3_nt: TGTGCCAGCAGTTACTCTTCGTGGGCTCAAGAGACCCAGTACTTC

v_call: TRBV5-1
clone_size: .
d_call: .
j_call: TRBJ2-5
cdr3_aa: CASSVEREETRYF
cdr3_nt: TGCGCCAGCAGCGTGGAAAGGGAAGAGACCCGGTACTTC

v_call: TRBV6-6
clone_size: .
d_call: TRBD2
j_call: TRBJ2-7
cdr3_aa: CASTGLAGSSEQYF
cdr3_nt: TGTGCCAGCACGGGACTAGCGGGATCTTCCGAGCAGTACTTC

v_call: TRBV3-1
clone_size: once
d_call: .
j_call: TRBJ2-5
cdr3_aa: CASSPTSRRFSEQYF
cdr3_nt: TGTGCCAGCAGCCCGACTTCTCGACGGTTTTCTGAGCAGTACTTC

v_call: TRBV6-2/TRBV6-3
clone_size: .
d_call: TRBD2
j_call: TRBJ2-3
cdr3_aa: CASSYSLAGGRDTQYF
cdr3_nt: TGTGCCAGCAGTTACTCCCTAGCGGGAGGCCGGGATACGCAGTATTTT

v_call: TRBV20-1
clone_size: .
d_call: .
j_call: TRBJ2-1
cdr3_aa: CSARDAFYQFF
cdr3_nt: TGCAGTGCTAGAGACGCCTTCTATCAGTTCTTC

v_call: TRBV10-3
clone_size: .
d_call: .
j_call: TRBJ1-5
cdr3_aa: CAISNREDQPQHF
cdr3_nt: TGTGCCATCAGTAACAGGGAGGATCAGCCCCAGCATTTT

v_call: TRBV7-9
clone_size: few
d_call: TRBD2
j_call: TRBJ2-1
cdr3_aa: CASIHSGSFYNEQFF
cdr3_nt: TGTGCCAGCATCCATAGCGGGAGTTTCTACAATGAGCAGTTCTTC

v_call: TRBV3-1
clone_size: few
d_call: TRBD1
j_call: TRBJ1-2
cdr3_aa: CASSPGTESYGYTF
cdr3_nt: TGTGCCAGCAGCCCCGGGACAGAGAGCTATGGCTACACCTTC

v_call: TRBV21-1
clone_size: .
d_call: .
j_call: TRBJ2-1
cdr3_aa: CASSKKRERSYNEQFF
cdr3_nt: TGTGCCAGCAGCAAAAAGCGGGAGAGGTCCTACAATGAGCAGTTCTTC

v_call: TRBV12-5
clone_size: .
d_call: .
j_call: TRBJ1-5
cdr3_aa: CASGLGLSQPQHF
cdr3_nt: TGTGCTAGTGGTTTGGGTCTTTCTCAGCCCCAGCATTTT

v_call: TRBV13
clone_size: .
d_call: TRBD2
j_call: TRBJ2-4
cdr3_aa: CASSEAGAGAKNIQYF
cdr3_nt: TGTGCCAGCAGCGAAGCGGGAGCGGGAGCCAAAAACATTCAGTACTTC

v_call: TRBV7-9
clone_size: .
d_call: .
j_call: TRBJ1-4
cdr3_aa: CATSFDRFEEKLFF
cdr3_nt: TGTGCCACTTCCTTCGACAGGTTTGAAGAAAAACTGTTTTTT

v_call: TRBV20-1
clone_size: few
d_call: .
j_call: TRBJ2-4
cdr3_aa: CSARPGTNIQYF
cdr3_nt: TGCAGTGCTAGGCCAGGGACAAACATTCAGTACTTC

v_call: TRBV7-8
clone_size: .
d_call: .
j_call: TRBJ2-4
cdr3_aa: CASSLGGGDSRDEQYF
cdr3_nt: TGTGCCAGCAGCTTAGGCGGTGGAGACAGTAGGGATGAGCAGTACTTC

v_call: TRBV5-1
clone_size: .
d_call: .
j_call: TRBJ2-7
cdr3_aa: CASSLEGTVPREQYF
cdr3_nt: TGCGCCAGCAGCTTGGAAGGGACCGTTCCACGCGAGCAGTACTTC

v_call: TRBV14
clone_size: .
d_call: TRBD2
j_call: TRBJ2-3
cdr3_aa: CASTRGGTDTQYF
cdr3_nt: TGTGCCAGCACGCGGGGGGGCACAGATACGCAGTATTTT

v_call: TRBV4-3
clone_size: few
d_call: .
j_call: TRBJ2-3
cdr3_aa: CASSQDSAPAEVSTDTQYF
cdr3_nt: TGCGCCAGCAGCCAAGATAGTGCGCCGGCCGAGGTTAGCACAGATACGCAGTATTTT

v_call: TRBV7-2
clone_size: .
d_call: .
j_call: TRBJ2-7
cdr3_aa: CASSFVGSSPIYEQYF
cdr3_nt: TGTGCCAGCAGCTTTGTCGGGTCTAGCCCCATTTACGAGCAGTACTTC

v_call: TRBV6-2/TRBV6-3
clone_size: few
d_call: .
j_call: TRBJ2-3
cdr3_aa: CASLGARGSTDTQYF
cdr3_nt: TGTGCCAGCCTCGGGGCCCGAGGGAGCACAGATACGCAGTATTTT

v_call: TRBV20-1
clone_size: .
d_call: TRBD2
j_call: TRBJ2-1
cdr3_aa: CSAPPGLAYVEQFF
cdr3_nt: TGCAGTGCTCCGCCGGGACTAGCGTATGTGGAGCAGTTCTTC

v_call: TRBV20-1
clone_size: .
d_call: TRBD2
j_call: TRBJ2-7
cdr3_aa: CSAAQLAALSYEQYF
cdr3_nt: TGCAGTGCTGCCCAACTAGCGGCCCTCTCCTACGAGCAGTACTTC

v_call: TRBV3-1
clone_size: .
d_call: TRBD2
j_call: TRBJ2-4
cdr3_aa: CASSPGGAGIQYF
cdr3_nt: TGTGCCAGCAGCCCCGGGGGGGCAGGCATTCAGTACTTC

v_call: TRBV5-1
clone_size: .
d_call: TRBD2
j_call: TRBJ2-3
cdr3_aa: CASSSKTSGRSGTDTQYF
cdr3_nt: TGCGCCAGCAGCTCCAAGACTAGCGGGCGGTCGGGGACAGATACGCAGTATTTT

v_call: TRBV5-1
clone_size: .
d_call: .
j_call: TRBJ2-3
cdr3_aa: CASSTESADTQYF
cdr3_nt: TGCGCCAGCAGCACGGAGAGTGCAGATACGCAGTATTTT

v_call: TRBV7-2
clone_size: .
d_call: TRBD2
j_call: TRBJ2-7
cdr3_aa: CASSLDLAGVYGTRCEQYF
cdr3_nt: TGTGCCAGCAGCTTAGATTTAGCGGGAGTCTATGGGACGCGGTGCGAGCAGTACTTC

v_call: TRBV6-5
clone_size: .
d_call: .
j_call: TRBJ2-5
cdr3_aa: CASRRGQRETQYF
cdr3_nt: TGTGCCAGCCGGAGGGGACAACGGGAGACCCAGTACTTC

v_call: TRBV30
clone_size: once
d_call: .
j_call: TRBJ1-2
cdr3_aa: CATELRGRDYGYTF
cdr3_nt: TGTGCCACGGAACTACGGGGAAGGGATTATGGCTACACCTTC

v_call: TRBV7-3
clone_size: .
d_call: .
j_call: TRBJ2-6
cdr3_aa: CASSAISSGANVLTF
cdr3_nt: TGTGCCAGCAGCGCCATAAGCTCTGGGGCCAACGTCCTGACTTTC

v_call: TRBV7-2
clone_size: once
d_call: .
j_call: TRBJ2-3
cdr3_aa: CASSRAPGARDTQYF
cdr3_nt: TGTGCCAGCAGCCGAGCCCCGGGGGCAAGGGATACGCAGTATTTT

v_call: TRBV20-1
clone_size: few
d_call: TRBD2
j_call: TRBJ2-7
cdr3_aa: CSALTSGGIGEQYF
cdr3_nt: TGCAGTGCTCTGACTAGCGGGGGTATCGGCGAGCAGTACTTC

v_call: TRBV29-1
clone_size: .
d_call: .
j_call: TRBJ1-2
cdr3_aa: CSVVTVEGYTF
cdr3_nt: TGCAGCGTTGTGACCGTCGAAGGCTACACCTTC

v_call: TRBV29-1
clone_size: few
d_call: .
j_call: TRBJ2-5
cdr3_aa: CSVGVQPRETQYF
cdr3_nt: TGCAGCGTTGGTGTACAGCCGAGGGAGACCCAGTACTTC

v_call: TRBV4-3
clone_size: .
d_call: .
j_call: TRBJ1-1
cdr3_aa: CASSQGTSRTEAFF
cdr3_nt: TGCGCCAGCAGCCAGGGGACTTCCAGGACCGAAGCTTTCTTT

v_call: TRBV29-1
clone_size: .
d_call: .
j_call: TRBJ2-1
cdr3_aa: CSSDFGNEQFF
cdr3_nt: TGCAGCTCCGATTTTGGGAATGAGCAGTTCTTC

v_call: TRBV20-1
clone_size: once
d_call: TRBD2
j_call: TRBJ2-1
cdr3_aa: CSARASGRVYNEQFF
cdr3_nt: TGCAGTGCTAGAGCCAGCGGGAGGGTCTACAATGAGCAGTTCTTC

v_call: TRBV5-1
clone_size: few
d_call: TRBD1
j_call: TRBJ1-4
cdr3_aa: CASSFGQGTDEKLFF
cdr3_nt: TGCGCCAGCAGCTTTGGACAGGGGACGGATGAAAAACTGTTTTTT